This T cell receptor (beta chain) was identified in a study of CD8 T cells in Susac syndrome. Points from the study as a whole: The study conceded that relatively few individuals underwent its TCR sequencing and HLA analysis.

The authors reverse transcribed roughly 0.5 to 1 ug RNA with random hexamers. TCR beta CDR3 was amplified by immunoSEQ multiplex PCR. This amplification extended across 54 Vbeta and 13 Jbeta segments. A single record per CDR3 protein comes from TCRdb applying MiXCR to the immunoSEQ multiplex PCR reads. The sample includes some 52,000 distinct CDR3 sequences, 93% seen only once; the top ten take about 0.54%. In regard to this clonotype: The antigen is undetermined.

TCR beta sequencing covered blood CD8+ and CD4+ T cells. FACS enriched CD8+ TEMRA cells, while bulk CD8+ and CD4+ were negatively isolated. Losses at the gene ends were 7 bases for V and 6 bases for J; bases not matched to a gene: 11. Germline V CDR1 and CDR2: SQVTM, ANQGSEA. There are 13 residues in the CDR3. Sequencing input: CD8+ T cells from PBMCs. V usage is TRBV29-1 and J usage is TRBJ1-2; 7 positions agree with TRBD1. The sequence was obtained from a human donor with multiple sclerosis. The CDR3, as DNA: TGCAGCGCCGATGGGACAGTACCCCATGGCTACACCTTC. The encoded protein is CSADGTVPHGYTF.